The present TCR beta chain was sequenced within a study of shared clonotypes between healthy human individuals. The V gene end was trimmed by 5 bases and the J gene end by 3 bases; junction bases not matched to a gene: 14. The CDR3 is 18 amino acids. The germline gives CDR1 SGHTA, CDR2 FQGNSA. This clone was recorded at least ten times. The assay was immunoSEQ multiplex PCR, and TCRdb's table has in-frame clones only and misses some. The profile covers 110,000 or so clones, with about 70% appearing a single time and about a quarter taken by the ten largest. Sequencing used memory CD8+ T cells sorted from blood. Regarding subset: CD45RO+ cells pooled with CCR7-negative TemRA cells. The chain carries TRBV7-2 and TRBJ1-3; 9 nucleotides align to TRBD1. This receptor was obtained from a woman in her thirties in good health. The CDR3 here is CASSLTLLGQGFGNTIYF. The DNA for the CDR3 is TGTGCCAGCAGCCTGACCCTACTTGGACAGGGGTTTGGAAACACCATATATTTT.